These 22 T cell receptor beta chains were all obtained from the same sample, sequenced in a study of T cells in Graves' hyperthyroidism and ophthalmopathy. Regions amplified from RNA transcripts were the TCR beta CDR3 regions. Carried out on the TCR CDR3, a first-round RT-PCR used the HTBI primer set. Each CDR3 protein gets one entry after TCRdb re-called the multiplex PCR reads with MiXCR. This table has under 500,000 distinct CDR3 sequences, over 12% appearing once. Input material: blood. These receptors were collected from a man in his fifties with Graves' ophthalmopathy.

This clonotype was detected many times. The chain links TRBV20-1 to TRBJ1-1, with 7 bases aligning to TRBD1. From germline, CDR1 is DFQATT and CDR2 SNEGSKA (reference sequence). V lost 2 bases to trimming and J lost 5 bases; unmatched junction nucleotides: 11. The CDR3 is 15 residues long. CDR3 sequence: CSARPVEQGMTEAFF. The CDR3 DNA follows: TGCAGTGCTAGACCGGTGGAACAGGGGATGACTGAAGCTTTCTTT.

V is TRBV20-1 and J is TRBJ2-2; D is possibly TRBD1 (6 bases). Germline V lookup: CDR1 DFQATT, CDR2 SNEGSKA (reference sequence). V lost 4 bases and J lost 7, with 13 bases in between. The CDR3 spans 13 residues. The CDR3 nucleotides are TGCAGTGCTACTTCAGGGGTTGACGGGGAGCTGTTTTTT. This translates into CSATSGVDGELFF.

This clonotype was recorded a few times. This chain links TRBV7-8 with TRBJ1-5; a possible D gene is TRBD1 (5 bases). Trimming removed 0 bases from V and 9 bases from J, with 9 bases in between. Per the germline V gene, CDR1 is SGHVS and CDR2 is FQNEAQ. CDR3 size: 13 residues. In DNA form, the CDR3 reads TGTGCCAGCAGCTTAGCGGGGGGGTCGCCCCAGCATTTT. Amino acid sequence: CASSLAGGSPQHF.

There are many counts of this clonotype. The chain carries TRBV12-3 or TRBV12-4 and TRBJ2-5; 7 nucleotides match TRBD2. CDR3 length: 17 residues. With 4 bases clipped from V and 5 bases from J, the junction kept 16 bases outside the gene matches. CDR3 sequence (DNA): TGTGCCAGCAGTTCCCTTTACCGGGACTACAATAGGGAGACCCAGTACTTC. Its translation: CASSSLYRDYNRETQYF.

The V gene is TRBV27, the J gene TRBJ2-6; D is uncertain. The CDR3 runs 14 residues. CDR1 is MNHEY and CDR2 is SMNVEV in the germline V gene (reference sequence). Trimming took 7 bases from V and 0 from J, leaving 7 bases between them. The CDR3 DNA is TGTGCCAGCATCCTTAGCTCTGGGGCCAACGTCCTGACTTTC. It yields the protein CASILSSGANVLTF.

This clonotype showed up many times. J is TRBJ2-2 and V is TRBV2, with D unresolved. Trimming stripped 7 bases from V and 5 bases from J, with 17 bases between. Looked up from germline, CDR1 is SNHLY and CDR2 is FYNNEI. This CDR3 contains 15 residues. The chain's CDR3 is CASKRLLSITGELFF. The CDR3 DNA follows: TGTGCCAGCAAGAGGCTCCTTTCAATAACCGGGGAGCTGTTTTTT.

There are many counts of this clonotype. The gene calls are TRBV7-3 and TRBJ1-1; D unclear. This CDR3 has 13 residues. V lost 2 bases to trimming and J lost 8 bases, with 12 bases between them. Germline assignment: CDR1 SGHTA and CDR2 FQGTGA. In DNA form, the CDR3 reads TGTGCCAGCAGCTTAGATTTTACAGAGGAAGCTTTCTTT. Protein sequence: CASSLDFTEEAFF.

This clonotype has just a few counts. This chain links TRBV9 with TRBJ2-1; no firm D call. There are 13 residues in the CDR3. In germline, CDR1 is SGDLS, CDR2 YYNGEE. V shed 2 bases and J shed 9 bases, with 12 bases lying between them. The CDR3 here is CASSVYTSSEQFF. For the CDR3, the DNA is TGTGCCAGCAGCGTGTACACGTCGTCTGAGCAGTTCTTC.

There are many counts of this clonotype. This chain joins TRBV3-1 and TRBJ2-4, with no clear D. Per germline, CDR1 LGHDT and CDR2 YNNKEL (reference sequence). V lost 0 bases and J lost 4, with 10 bases in between. The CDR3 covers 15 residues. The CDR3 spells CASSQDLTEKNIQYF. In DNA, the CDR3 is TGTGCCAGCAGCCAAGATTTGACGGAAAAAAACATTCAGTACTTC.

This clonotype has at least ten counts. The V gene is TRBV5-1, the J gene TRBJ2-7; 11 bases line up with TRBD2. The V gene's germline CDR1 is SGHRS and CDR2 YFSETQ. Trimming removed 0 bases from V and 5 bases from J; junction bases left unmatched: 13. The CDR3 totals 18 residues. CDR3 region: CASSLGELAGASANEQYF. The CDR3 region has the DNA TGCGCCAGCAGCTTGGGGGAACTAGCGGGAGCCTCCGCGAACGAGCAGTACTTC.

This clonotype has more than one count but fewer than ten. The DNA for the CDR3 is TGTGCCACCAGCCCCTATGGGACTCGCAAGTTCTTC. Its protein product is CATSPYGTRKFF. The V call is TRBV15, the J call TRBJ2-1, with a possible D match to TRBD2 (6 bases). This CDR3 comprises 12 residues. The germline V and J ends were trimmed by 5 bases and 14 bases, with 16 bases remaining between them. CDR1 LNHNV and CDR2 YYDKDF come from the germline V gene (reference sequence).

This clonotype was detected ten times or more. The rearrangement uses TRBV12-3 or TRBV12-4 and TRBJ2-3; a possible D gene is TRBD2 (5 bases). The CDR3 length is 16 residues. V lost 4 bases and J 0 bases, leaving 14 bases between the germline ends. This CDR3 reads CASSWNSAISTDTQYF. The CDR3 DNA is TGTGCCAGCAGTTGGAATAGCGCGATAAGCACAGATACGCAGTATTTT.

This clonotype has only a few counts. This may be a read error, as it is one base from a much larger clone. The chain uses TRBV15 and TRBJ2-7; 10 nucleotides align to TRBD2. The CDR3 has 14 amino acids. From germline, CDR1 is LNHNV and CDR2 YYDKDF (reference sequence). Trimming took 0 bases from V and 4 from J; bases not matched to a gene: 0. Here the CDR3 DNA reads TGTGCCACCAGCAGAGAACTAGCGGGATACGAGCAGTACTTC. It codes for CATSRELAGYEQYF. Looking up the rest from reference TRBV15 and TRBJ2-7 gives the full variable domain: DAMVIQNPRYQVTQFGKPVTLSCSQTLNHNVMYWYQQKSSQAPKLLFHYYDKDFNNEADTPDNFQSRRPNTSFCFLDIRSPGLGDTAMYLCATSRELAGYEQYFGPGTRLTVT.

This clonotype was recorded a few times. The genes are TRBV28 and TRBJ1-2; TRBD1 matches at 11 bases. Losses at the gene ends were 5 bases for V and 5 bases for J; bases not matched to a gene: 7. The CDR3 is 15 residues long. CDR1 and CDR2 (germline): MDHEN, SYDVKM. CDR3 DNA: TGTGCCAGCAGTCCGGGGACAGGGGGTCGTTATGGCTACACCTTC. This translates into CASSPGTGGRYGYTF.

The V gene is TRBV28, the J gene TRBJ2-3; a possible D gene is TRBD1 (6 bases). The germline gives CDR1 MDHEN, CDR2 SYDVKM. The ends were cut back, 6 bases at V and 2 bases at J, with 36 bases in the middle. The CDR3 consists of 22 residues. For the CDR3, the DNA is TGTGCCAGCAGCCGAGGCGTAGCCGGGACACCTAGGAAAGTGTGGCTCACAGATACGCAGTATTTT. Amino acids: CASSRGVAGTPRKVWLTDTQYF.

This clonotype was seen a handful of times. This rearrangement joins TRBV29-1 to TRBJ2-3; the D is unclear. CDR3 length: 11 amino acids. Per germline, CDR1 SQVTM and CDR2 ANQGSEA. Trimming cost V 5 bases and J 4 bases, with 7 bases left between them. The CDR3 spells CSVIDADTQYF. The DNA for the CDR3 is TGCAGCGTTATAGATGCAGATACGCAGTATTTT.

Of note for this clonotype: A much bigger clone sits one base away, suggesting this may be a read error. This chain links TRBV20-1 with TRBJ2-1, with D perhaps matching TRBD2 (6 bases). The CDR3 totals 15 residues. CDR1 is DFQATT, CDR2 SNEGSKA, per germline (reference sequence). The CDR3 DNA is TGCGGTGCTAGAGATCTCAGCGGGTACTACAATGAGCAGTTCTTC. It yields the protein CGARDLSGYYNEQFF.

This clonotype was counted many times. The chain combines TRBV9 with TRBJ2-1; D unresolved. CDR1 and CDR2 from the germline V gene are SGDLS and YYNGEE. The CDR3 totals 15 residues. V was pared by 1 base and J by 8 bases, with 16 bases between. CDR3 residues: CASSVTPSDLDEQFF. Written as DNA, the CDR3 is TGTGCCAGCAGCGTAACTCCCTCGGATCTCGATGAGCAGTTCTTC.

This clonotype has a handful of counts. The chain uses TRBV19 and TRBJ2-2; D is undetermined. V lost 7 bases to trimming and J lost 2 bases, with 17 bases between them. CDR1 and CDR2 from the germline V gene are LNHDA and SQIVND (reference sequence). The CDR3 loop spans 16 amino acids. The CDR3 here is CASMHPRGVNTGELFF. Here the CDR3 DNA reads TGTGCCAGTATGCACCCTCGCGGCGTAAACACCGGGGAGCTGTTTTTT.

This clonotype has at least ten counts. The chain couples TRBV7-9 to TRBJ2-7; no firm D call. V lost 4 bases and J 6 bases, leaving 10 bases between the germline ends. This CDR3 has 12 residues. Per germline, CDR1 SEHNR and CDR2 FQNEAQ (reference sequence). The DNA for the CDR3 is TGTGCCAGCAGCTCAGACTTCCGCGAGCAGTACTTC. It specifies CASSSDFREQYF.

The genes are TRBV7-8 and TRBJ1-1; 8 nucleotides line up with TRBD1. V lost 1 base to trimming and J lost 3 bases; unmatched junction nucleotides: 1. The length of the CDR3 is 14 residues. Germline V gene lookup returns CDR1 SGHVS and CDR2 FQNEAQ. Here the CDR3 DNA reads TGTGCCAGCAGCTTAGGCAGGGGGCACACTGAAGCTTTCTTT. This gives the protein CASSLGRGHTEAFF.

This clonotype showed up many times. The chain has TRBV6-2 or TRBV6-3 and TRBJ2-7; D tentatively reads TRBD1 or TRBD2 (6 bases each). CDR1 is MNHEY and CDR2 is SVGEGT in the germline V gene. Trimming left V 8 bases short and J 4 bases short, with 18 bases between. The CDR3 spans 14 residues. The CDR3 is CASGESRGRYEQYF. The DNA for the CDR3 is TGTGCCAGCGGGGAGAGCCGGGGGCGGTACGAGCAGTACTTC.